This record covers a single T cell receptor beta chain. Its antigen is unidentified. The CDR3 sequence is 16 residues long. The V gene's germline CDR1 is MGHRA and CDR2 YSYEKL. V lost 5 bases, J lost 0 bases, and 5 bases stayed unmatched. TCRdb recomputed calls from the reads with MiXCR, one row per CDR3 protein. The data show around 540,000 distinct CDR3 sequences, 30% to 40% seen once. The sample is drawn from a study of T cell repertoires in cytomegalovirus infection. Broader study findings: Adding up the frequency of public TCR beta families identified people who carried CMV plus the relevant HLA.

The sequence came from a human donor in good health (CMV status not recorded). Some clones in this sample may be carry-over from other donors' samples. This specimen consisted of cultured PBMCs, obtained from culture after CMV antigen stimulation. The genes are TRBV4-1 and TRBJ2-2; 8 bases map to TRBD2. The CDR3 bases are TGCGCCAGCAGCAGGAGCGGGGGAACGAACACCGGGGAGCTGTTTTTT. This gives the protein CASSRSGGTNTGELFF.